A selection of T cell receptor beta chains follows, all from one sample in a study of blood T cell repertoires in COVID-19. Libraries were prepared by immunoSEQ multiplex PCR; TCRdb keeps only in-frame clonotypes and omits some of them. The profile shows 300,000 to 450,000 clones, about 88% of them singletons. The sample was PBMCs or T cells enriched from blood (not recorded which). The receptor set was obtained from a woman aged 25 to 45 who had been exposed to COVID-19. CDR3s include the opening cysteine and the closing phenylalanine or tryptophan. Each record gives: J gene, V gene, D gene, clone size, CDR3 DNA, CDR3 protein. D genes are given only for firm matches. The size field is filled for only some rows; it gives once, few, many or a size class.

j_gene: TRBJ2-1
v_gene: TRBV6-4
d_gene: TRBD2
abundance: .
CDR3nt: TGTGCCAGCAGGAGGACTAGCGGGGGGAGGGATGAGCAGTTCTTC
CDR3aa: CASRRTSGGRDEQFF

j_gene: TRBJ1-5
v_gene: TRBV30
d_gene: .
abundance: .
CDR3nt: TGTGCCTCATCGGGGGGTAGCAATCAGCCCCAGCATTTT
CDR3aa: CASSGGSNQPQHF

j_gene: TRBJ2-7
v_gene: TRBV28
d_gene: TRBD1
abundance: .
CDR3nt: TGTGCCAGCAGTTTAGGACAGGTCTACTCCTACGAGCAGTACTTC
CDR3aa: CASSLGQVYSYEQYF

j_gene: TRBJ2-1
v_gene: TRBV7-3
d_gene: .
abundance: once
CDR3nt: TGTGCCAGCAGCTTAGGGGGCGGGAGAATGGGCAATGAGCAGTTCTTC
CDR3aa: CASSLGGGRMGNEQFF

j_gene: TRBJ1-5
v_gene: TRBV6-1
d_gene: .
abundance: once
CDR3nt: TGTGCCAGCAGTGAAGCTCCAGGGCAATCGAATCAGCCCCAGCATTTT
CDR3aa: CASSEAPGQSNQPQHF

j_gene: TRBJ2-6
v_gene: TRBV1
d_gene: .
abundance: .
CDR3nt: TGCACCAGCAGCCAATTTCCGGACATACAAATAGGACCCTCTGGGGCCAACGTCCTGACTTTC
CDR3aa: CTSSQFPDIQIGPSGANVLTF

j_gene: TRBJ2-1
v_gene: TRBV19
d_gene: TRBD2
abundance: once
CDR3nt: TGTGCCAGTAGTATGGACCCCGTTGGACTAGCCGGAAGGAATGAGCAGTTCTTC
CDR3aa: CASSMDPVGLAGRNEQFF

j_gene: TRBJ2-7
v_gene: TRBV27
d_gene: .
abundance: .
CDR3nt: TGTGCCAGCAGTTTCCAGGGGCCTGACTACGAGCAGTACTTC
CDR3aa: CASSFQGPDYEQYF

j_gene: TRBJ1-5
v_gene: TRBV28
d_gene: .
abundance: .
CDR3nt: TGTGCCAGCAGTTTGCGTCAGCCCCAGCATTTT
CDR3aa: CASSLRQPQHF

j_gene: TRBJ2-7
v_gene: TRBV30
d_gene: TRBD1
abundance: .
CDR3nt: TGTGCCTGGAGCTGGACAGGGGGCTCTTACGAGCAGTACTTC
CDR3aa: CAWSWTGGSYEQYF

j_gene: TRBJ1-2
v_gene: TRBV12-5
d_gene: TRBD1
abundance: .
CDR3nt: TGTGCTAGTGGCCTAGGGGGCACGGACTATGGCTACACCTTC
CDR3aa: CASGLGGTDYGYTF

j_gene: TRBJ2-7
v_gene: TRBV6-1
d_gene: TRBD2
abundance: .
CDR3nt: TGTGCCAGCAGTGAAATCGGGGGGTCCTACGAGCAGTACTTC
CDR3aa: CASSEIGGSYEQYF

j_gene: TRBJ2-7
v_gene: TRBV28
d_gene: TRBD2
abundance: .
CDR3nt: TGTGCCAGCAGTTCCGAACTAGCGGGAGGCTTCTACGAGCAGTACTTC
CDR3aa: CASSSELAGGFYEQYF

j_gene: TRBJ1-4
v_gene: TRBV11-2
d_gene: .
abundance: .
CDR3nt: TGTGCCAGCAGCTTTGGAGAATCTAATGAAAAACTGTTTTTT
CDR3aa: CASSFGESNEKLFF

j_gene: TRBJ2-7
v_gene: TRBV5-1
d_gene: TRBD2
abundance: .
CDR3nt: TGCGCCAGCAGCATTAGCGGGACGCTCGGCGAGCAGTACTTC
CDR3aa: CASSISGTLGEQYF

j_gene: TRBJ2-7
v_gene: TRBV3-1/TRBV3-2
d_gene: .
abundance: once
CDR3nt: TGTGCCAGCAGCCAAGGAGGTTACGAGCAGTACTTC
CDR3aa: CASSQGGYEQYF

j_gene: TRBJ2-2
v_gene: TRBV5-4
d_gene: .
abundance: .
CDR3nt: TGTGCCAGCAGCTTGGCTGGGGGACACGCGAACACCGGGGAGCTGTTTTTT
CDR3aa: CASSLAGGHANTGELFF

j_gene: TRBJ1-6
v_gene: TRBV3-1/TRBV3-2
d_gene: .
abundance: .
CDR3nt: TGTGCCAGCAGCCCGACAGAGTCGGATTCACCCCTCCACTTT
CDR3aa: CASSPTESDSPLHF

j_gene: TRBJ1-4
v_gene: TRBV27
d_gene: TRBD1
abundance: .
CDR3nt: TGTGCCAGCAGTTTTAGGGGGCGTAGGGATGAAAAACTGTTTTTT
CDR3aa: CASSFRGRRDEKLFF

j_gene: TRBJ2-7
v_gene: TRBV11-2
d_gene: TRBD2
abundance: .
CDR3nt: TGTGCCAGCAGCCTGGGGCTAGCGGGGAGGTGGGCCCCCGTGCAGTACTTC
CDR3aa: CASSLGLAGRWAPVQYF

j_gene: TRBJ2-1
v_gene: TRBV5-1
d_gene: .
abundance: .
CDR3nt: TGCGCCAGCAGCGAAAGCGGAAGCGCGGAGCAGTTCTTC
CDR3aa: CASSESGSAEQFF

j_gene: TRBJ2-1
v_gene: TRBV27
d_gene: .
abundance: .
CDR3nt: TGTGCCAGCCAGAATTACAATGAGCAGTTCTTC
CDR3aa: CASQNYNEQFF

j_gene: TRBJ1-6
v_gene: TRBV7-3
d_gene: .
abundance: .
CDR3nt: TGTGCCAGCAGCTTAAAGGGGCAGGGTGGAATTTCACCCCTCCACTTT
CDR3aa: CASSLKGQGGISPLHF

j_gene: TRBJ2-7
v_gene: TRBV20-1
d_gene: .
abundance: .
CDR3nt: TGCAGTCCCACCCAGGGTGTCGAGCAGTACTTC
CDR3aa: CSPTQGVEQYF

j_gene: TRBJ1-1
v_gene: TRBV7-6
d_gene: .
abundance: few
CDR3nt: TGTGCCAGCAGCACCCAGCCCTCACAGGGCTTTGCAACTGAAGCTTTCTTT
CDR3aa: CASSTQPSQGFATEAFF

j_gene: TRBJ2-5
v_gene: TRBV29-1
d_gene: TRBD2
abundance: .
CDR3nt: TGCAGCGTTGTTTCTAGCGGGACACAAGAGACCCAGTACTTC
CDR3aa: CSVVSSGTQETQYF

j_gene: TRBJ1-3
v_gene: TRBV19
d_gene: .
abundance: .
CDR3nt: TGTGCCAGTATCCTCGGGGGACCGTCCTCTGGAAACACCATATATTTT
CDR3aa: CASILGGPSSGNTIYF

j_gene: TRBJ2-7
v_gene: TRBV28
d_gene: TRBD2
abundance: .
CDR3nt: TGTGCCAGCAGCCCCCCGGGGGGGGTAGCCTACGAGCAGTACTTC
CDR3aa: CASSPPGGVAYEQYF

j_gene: TRBJ2-1
v_gene: TRBV5-1
d_gene: TRBD2
abundance: .
CDR3nt: TGCGCCAGCAGCTTGGTGGCGGGAGCTTCCTACAATGAGCAGTTCTTC
CDR3aa: CASSLVAGASYNEQFF

j_gene: TRBJ1-1
v_gene: TRBV2
d_gene: TRBD1
abundance: .
CDR3nt: TGTGCCACCTCGACGTTACAGGGGCGACTATCTGAAGCTTTCTTT
CDR3aa: CATSTLQGRLSEAFF

j_gene: TRBJ1-2
v_gene: TRBV19
d_gene: TRBD1
abundance: .
CDR3nt: TGTGCCAGTAGTTTCCGTCAGGGGGCGATGGATGGCTACACCTTC
CDR3aa: CASSFRQGAMDGYTF

j_gene: TRBJ2-2
v_gene: TRBV24-1
d_gene: .
abundance: .
CDR3nt: TGTGCCACCACGAACAGGGACACCGGGGAGCTGTTTTTT
CDR3aa: CATTNRDTGELFF

j_gene: TRBJ2-7
v_gene: TRBV7-8
d_gene: TRBD1
abundance: .
CDR3nt: TGTGCCAGCAGCCCACAGGGGATCTCCTACGAGCAGTACTTC
CDR3aa: CASSPQGISYEQYF

j_gene: TRBJ2-6
v_gene: TRBV19
d_gene: .
abundance: .
CDR3nt: TGTGCCAGTAGTATAGTCGCGCAGGGGCTAAGCTCTGGGGCCAACGTCCTGACTTTC
CDR3aa: CASSIVAQGLSSGANVLTF

j_gene: TRBJ1-3
v_gene: TRBV30
d_gene: .
abundance: .
CDR3nt: TGTGCCTGGAGTGTGGGCGGGTTCTCTGGAAACACCATATATTTT
CDR3aa: CAWSVGGFSGNTIYF

j_gene: TRBJ2-1
v_gene: TRBV20-1
d_gene: .
abundance: .
CDR3nt: TGCAGTGCTATCGTGGACTATGAGCAGTTCTTC
CDR3aa: CSAIVDYEQFF

j_gene: TRBJ2-2
v_gene: TRBV5-5
d_gene: .
abundance: .
CDR3nt: TGTGCCAGCAGCTTGACAGGGAACACCGGGGAGCTGTTTTTT
CDR3aa: CASSLTGNTGELFF

j_gene: TRBJ1-1
v_gene: TRBV5-1
d_gene: .
abundance: .
CDR3nt: TGCGCCAGCAGCTCGGCAGGGGCCCCCCTGCTTGAAGCTTTCTTT
CDR3aa: CASSSAGAPLLEAFF

j_gene: TRBJ2-3
v_gene: TRBV28
d_gene: .
abundance: .
CDR3nt: TGTGCCAGCAGTTTATCCCCCAGGTTGGGGGGTACGCAGTATTTT
CDR3aa: CASSLSPRLGGTQYF

j_gene: TRBJ2-7
v_gene: TRBV5-8
d_gene: TRBD2
abundance: few
CDR3nt: TGTGCCAGCAGCTTACCCGGGACTAGCGGGAGAGGCGAGCAGTACTTC
CDR3aa: CASSLPGTSGRGEQYF

j_gene: TRBJ2-2
v_gene: TRBV9
d_gene: TRBD2
abundance: .
CDR3nt: TGTGCCAGCAGCGAGCGGGAGGGAGGGGCCGGGGAGCTGTTTTTT
CDR3aa: CASSEREGGAGELFF

j_gene: TRBJ2-1
v_gene: TRBV3-1/TRBV3-2
d_gene: TRBD2
abundance: few
CDR3nt: TGTGCCAGCAGCTTCCTAGCGGAGGGAATTTACAATGAGCAGTTCTTC
CDR3aa: CASSFLAEGIYNEQFF

j_gene: TRBJ2-1
v_gene: TRBV11-3
d_gene: TRBD2
abundance: .
CDR3nt: TGTGCCAGCAGCTCCGGGGCTAGCGGGATAAATGAGCAGTTCTTC
CDR3aa: CASSSGASGINEQFF

j_gene: TRBJ1-1
v_gene: TRBV11-2
d_gene: .
abundance: .
CDR3nt: TGTGCCAGCAGCTTGGGCCTTCCCTTCATTATGAACACTGAAGCTTTCTTT
CDR3aa: CASSLGLPFIMNTEAFF

j_gene: TRBJ2-1
v_gene: TRBV18
d_gene: TRBD2
abundance: .
CDR3nt: TGTGCCAGCTCACCACTATCCAGCGGGAGGGGCCATGAGCAGTTCTTC
CDR3aa: CASSPLSSGRGHEQFF

j_gene: TRBJ1-5
v_gene: TRBV9
d_gene: .
abundance: .
CDR3nt: TGTGCCAGCAGCGTAGGAGGGGGGGGGAGTCAGCCCCAGCATTTT
CDR3aa: CASSVGGGGSQPQHF

j_gene: TRBJ2-7
v_gene: TRBV7-3
d_gene: .
abundance: .
CDR3nt: TGTGCCAGCAGCCCTAGTGGGGGGTTCGGCGAGCAGTACTTC
CDR3aa: CASSPSGGFGEQYF

j_gene: TRBJ1-2
v_gene: TRBV28
d_gene: .
abundance: .
CDR3nt: TGTGCCAGCAGCCCCGGCCTTGGGCACTTCTATGGCTACACCTTC
CDR3aa: CASSPGLGHFYGYTF

j_gene: TRBJ1-2
v_gene: TRBV5-4
d_gene: .
abundance: .
CDR3nt: TGTGCCAGCAGCTTTCCGGGAGAAACGAACTATGGCTACACCTTC
CDR3aa: CASSFPGETNYGYTF

j_gene: TRBJ2-5
v_gene: TRBV2
d_gene: .
abundance: .
CDR3nt: TGTGCCAGTCAGTCGGAGGTTGGGGGAGGGACCCAGTACTTC
CDR3aa: CASQSEVGGGTQYF

j_gene: TRBJ2-1
v_gene: TRBV7-6
d_gene: TRBD2
abundance: .
CDR3nt: TGTGCCAGCAGCTACGGAATACTAGCGGGCCGAAGCAATGAGCAGTTCTTC
CDR3aa: CASSYGILAGRSNEQFF

j_gene: TRBJ1-5
v_gene: TRBV9
d_gene: .
abundance: .
CDR3nt: TGTGCCAGCAGCGGGGGCCTCAGCAATCAGCCCCAGCATTTT
CDR3aa: CASSGGLSNQPQHF

j_gene: TRBJ1-6
v_gene: TRBV2
d_gene: .
abundance: .
CDR3nt: TGTGCCATTCCATACAGGGCCGCAAAAAATTCACCCCTCCACTTT
CDR3aa: CAIPYRAAKNSPLHF

j_gene: TRBJ2-2
v_gene: TRBV23-1
d_gene: .
abundance: .
CDR3nt: TGCGCCAGCAGTCAATCGGTCGGGGGGCCCGGGGAGCTGTTTTTT
CDR3aa: CASSQSVGGPGELFF

j_gene: TRBJ2-3
v_gene: TRBV6-4
d_gene: .
abundance: few
CDR3nt: TGTGCCAGCAAGGACACCAGCACCACAGATACGCAGTATTTT
CDR3aa: CASKDTSTTDTQYF

j_gene: TRBJ1-5
v_gene: TRBV19
d_gene: .
abundance: .
CDR3nt: TGTGCCACGGGAGGCAATCAGCCCCAGCATTTT
CDR3aa: CATGGNQPQHF

j_gene: TRBJ2-1
v_gene: TRBV20-1
d_gene: TRBD2
abundance: .
CDR3nt: TGCAGTGCTAGTAGCGGGACTCACAATGAGCAGTTCTTC
CDR3aa: CSASSGTHNEQFF

j_gene: TRBJ2-7
v_gene: TRBV7-9
d_gene: .
abundance: .
CDR3nt: TGTGCCAGCAGCTTAGATCGGGGCTCCTACGAGCAGTACTTC
CDR3aa: CASSLDRGSYEQYF

j_gene: TRBJ2-5
v_gene: TRBV28
d_gene: .
abundance: .
CDR3nt: TGTGCCAGCAGTTTCCCCCCCCACACTGGAGTGCGCGAGGAGACCCAGTACTTC
CDR3aa: CASSFPPHTGVREETQYF